This entry lists 25 T cell receptor beta chains sequenced from one sample in a study of graft-versus-host responses after intestinal transplantation. Profiling relied on immunoSEQ multiplex PCR, and the TCRdb table lists in-frame clones only, not all of them. The table records 65,000 to 85,000 clones, 92% of them present only once. The material was bone marrow, obtained 700 to 850 days after intestinal transplantation. The receptors shown here come from a human patient who received an intestinal transplant, so some T cells may come from the graft donor.

The chain employs TRBV13 and TRBJ2-7; TRBD2 matches at 7 bases. The CDR3 totals 12 residues. The germline V gene has CDR1 PRHDT and CDR2 FYEKMQ (reference sequence). V lost 5 bases and J lost 7; bases outside the gene matches: 5. The CDR3 DNA reads as TGTGCCAGCAGCGTACTAGCGCGTGAGCAGTACTTC. The encoded protein is CASSVLAREQYF. Together with reference TRBV13 and TRBJ2-7, the CDR3 gives the full variable domain: AAGVIQSPRHLIKEKRETATLKCYPIPRHDTVYWYQQGPGQDPQFLISFYEKMQSDKGSIPDRFSAQQFSDYHSELNMSSLELGDSALYFCASSVLAREQYFGPGTRLTVT.

As concerns this clone: Other DNA sequences in the sample encode the same CDR3. This chain uses TRBV4-1 with TRBJ2-7; 7 bases line up with TRBD1. J was trimmed by 2 bases and V by 0 bases; bases with no gene match: 4. Germline V lookup: CDR1 MGHRA, CDR2 YSYEKL. The CDR3 has 15 residues. CDR3 nucleotide sequence: TGCGCCAGCAGCCAAGACCGGGACAGCCCCTACGAGCAGTACTTC. Translated, it gives CASSQDRDSPYEQYF.

The genes are TRBV6-1 and TRBJ1-2; D is perhaps TRBD1 (6 bases). The CDR3 is 14 amino acids. Trimming took 1 base from V and 6 from J, leaving 12 bases between them. Germline V CDR1 and CDR2: MNHNS, SASEGT. CDR3 sequence reads: CASSEGGTINGYTF. The CDR3 DNA sequence: TGTGCCAGCAGTGAAGGGGGGACAATCAATGGCTACACCTTC.

The chain links TRBV6-5 to TRBJ1-1; D unclear. The CDR3 is made up of 12 amino acids. Per germline, CDR1 MNHEY and CDR2 SVGAGI. Between the trimmed V and J ends, which lost 6 bases and 4 bases, there was a span of 9 bases. In DNA form, the CDR3 reads TGTGCCAGCAGAACGACTGGCACTGAAGCTTTCTTT. Translated, it gives CASRTTGTEAFF.

The J gene is TRBJ2-7, the V gene TRBV7-3; D not resolved. Trimming cost V 4 bases and J 5 bases, with 18 bases left between them. Germline V gives CDR1 SGHTA, CDR2 FQGTGA. The CDR3 has 15 residues. CDR3 DNA: TGTGCCAGCAGCTCAAAGGGTATGAAGCTTGACGAGCAGTACTTC. Amino acids: CASSSKGMKLDEQYF.

V is TRBV29-1 and J is TRBJ2-5; unclear D gene. CDR1 SQVTM and CDR2 ANQGSEA come from the germline V gene. V lost 6 bases, J lost 5 bases, and 13 bases lay in between. The CDR3 contains 12 residues. This chain's CDR3 is CSVDSVWETQYF. CDR3 in DNA: TGCAGCGTCGATTCAGTTTGGGAGACCCAGTACTTC. Full variable domain (rest looked up from reference TRBV29-1 and TRBJ2-5): SAVISQKPSRDICQRGTSLTIQCQVDSQVTMMFWYRQQPGQSLTLIATANQGSEATYESGFVIDKFPISRPNLTFSTLTVSNMSPEDSSIYLCSVDSVWETQYFGPGTRLLVL.

The chain employs TRBV5-6 and TRBJ2-7; 11 nucleotides align to TRBD2. V was clipped by 4 bases and J by 3 bases; unmatched bases: 3. Germline CDR1 reads SGHDT; CDR2 reads YYEEEE. The CDR3 is 14 residues long. The CDR3 here is CASSRSGRDYEQYF. CDR3 sequence (DNA): TGTGCCAGCAGCCGTAGCGGGAGGGACTACGAGCAGTACTTC. Combining the CDR3 with reference TRBV5-6 and TRBJ2-7 gives the whole variable domain DAGVTQSPTHLIKTRGQQVTLRCSPKSGHDTVSWYQQALGQGPQFIFQYYEEEERQRGNFPDRFSGHQFPNYSSELNVNALLLGDSALYLCASSRSGRDYEQYFGPGTRLTVT.

The V gene is TRBV29-1, the J gene TRBJ2-3; D is ambiguous. The CDR3 consists of 14 residues. Germline V gives CDR1 SQVTM, CDR2 ANQGSEA. V was pared by 4 bases and J by 1 base, with 12 bases between. CDR3 bases: TGCAGCGTTGCCACCGATTCTGGCACAGATACGCAGTATTTT. Translated, it gives CSVATDSGTDTQYF.

V and J are TRBV5-1 and TRBJ2-3; 9 bases fit TRBD2. Trimming cost V 2 bases and J 3 bases; bases outside gene matches: 10. CDR3 size: 17 residues. The V gene's germline CDR1 is SGHRS and CDR2 YFSETQ. The CDR3 nucleotides are TGCGCCAGCAGCTTAATGAATAGCGGGAGACCGACAGATACGCAGTATTTT. This sequence encodes CASSLMNSGRPTDTQYF.

The chain uses TRBV11-2 and TRBJ1-2, with D tentatively TRBD1 (6 bases). This CDR3 contains 13 residues. The germline V gene has CDR1 SGHAT and CDR2 FQNNGV. Trimming pared 4 bases from V and 6 bases from J, leaving 12 bases between. The CDR3 sequence is CASSSSGAHGYTF. The DNA for the CDR3 is TGTGCCAGCAGCTCTTCGGGGGCGCATGGCTACACCTTC.

This clone has just a few counts. The chain combines TRBV7-9 with TRBJ2-7; D is unresolved. This CDR3 has 14 amino acids. Germline V lookup: CDR1 SEHNR, CDR2 FQNEAQ (reference sequence). The V gene lost 4 bases and the J gene lost 1 base, with 11 bases spanning the gap. This CDR3 reads CASSSTVGSYEQYF. The CDR3 DNA reads as TGTGCCAGCAGCTCGACCGTGGGGTCCTACGAGCAGTACTTC.

This rearrangement joins TRBV27 to TRBJ1-2; TRBD1 might be the D (5 bases). The length of the CDR3 is 13 residues. The ends were cut back, 3 bases at V and 10 bases at J, with 15 bases in the middle. Germline lookup yields CDR1 MNHEY and CDR2 SMNVEV (reference sequence). The CDR3 DNA follows: TGTGCCAGCAGTTTCGGGCAGGGTGATGACTACACCTTC. This translates into CASSFGQGDDYTF.

The rearrangement joins TRBV5-6 to TRBJ1-1; no clear D. CDR1 and CDR2 from the germline V gene are SGHDT and YYEEEE. Trimming cost V 4 bases and J 8 bases, with 12 bases left between them. This CDR3 region has 12 residues. CDR3 amino acids: CASSLTPTEAFF. CDR3 DNA sequence: TGTGCCAGCAGCCTGACCCCGACAGAAGCTTTCTTT.

The CDR3 here is CASSQQGYTEAFF. CDR3 nucleotides: TGTGCCAGCAGTCAACAGGGATACACTGAAGCTTTCTTT. The chain is built from TRBV28 and TRBJ1-1, with D possibly TRBD1 on 6 matching bases. The germline V gene has CDR1 MDHEN and CDR2 SYDVKM. This CDR3 comprises 13 residues. V shed 5 bases and J shed 3 bases, with 10 bases lying between them.

J is TRBJ1-4 and V is TRBV11-2, with TRBD1 as a possible D gene (6 bases). The CDR3 has 14 amino acids. CDR1 is SGHAT and CDR2 is FQNNGV in the germline V gene. The V gene lost 3 bases and the J gene lost 6 bases, with 11 bases spanning the gap. CDR3: CASSLGQRDEKLFF. For the CDR3, the DNA is TGTGCCAGCAGCTTGGGACAACGTGATGAAAAACTGTTTTTT.

This sequence joins TRBV11-3 and TRBJ2-2, with D tentatively TRBD1 (6 bases). V lost 5 bases and J lost 2, with 15 bases in between. Germline V lookup: CDR1 SGHNT, CDR2 YENEEA. CDR3 length equals 16 residues. The CDR3 DNA is TGTGCCAGCAGCCCAATTTGGACAGCCAACACCGGGGAGCTGTTTTTT. Protein product: CASSPIWTANTGELFF.

The rearrangement uses TRBV10-2 and TRBJ2-7; tentatively, D is TRBD2 (6 bases). This CDR3 is 15 amino acids long. Germline V CDR1 and CDR2: WSHSY, SAAADI. V gave up 6 bases and J gave up 0 bases, with 15 bases separating them. The CDR3 DNA is TGCGCCAGCAGAGAGCCTATAGCGGCCTCCTACGAGCAGTACTTC. Amino acid sequence: CASREPIAASYEQYF.

V usage is TRBV9 and J usage is TRBJ1-3; D not certain. Trimming removed 3 bases at V and 0 bases at J, with 10 bases between. This CDR3 comprises 15 residues. Germline assignment: CDR1 SGDLS and CDR2 YYNGEE. The CDR3 region is CASSGWTDSGNTIYF. The CDR3 DNA reads as TGTGCCAGCAGCGGATGGACGGACTCTGGAAACACCATATATTTT.

This sequence joins TRBV28 and TRBJ1-2; 9 bases line up with TRBD1. CDR3 size: 18 residues. The junction had 12 bases not matched to a gene; V was cut back by 1 base and J by 3 bases. The germline CDR1 and CDR2 sequences are MDHEN and SYDVKM. CDR3 residues: CASSLYASNRGHYYGYTF. CDR3 DNA sequence: TGTGCCAGCAGTTTATATGCCTCAAACAGGGGGCATTACTATGGCTACACCTTC.

The sample holds one count of this clone. The gene calls are TRBV2 and TRBJ1-1; D uncertain. From germline, CDR1 is SNHLY and CDR2 FYNNEI. The germline V and J ends were trimmed by 5 bases and 3 bases, with 10 bases remaining between them. CDR3 length: 13 residues. The CDR3 is CASSYSEDTEAFF. The CDR3 DNA reads as TGTGCCAGCAGTTACTCGGAGGACACTGAAGCTTTCTTT. The full variable domain, its missing parts supplied by reference TRBV2 and TRBJ1-1, is EPEVTQTPSHQVTQMGQEVILRCVPISNHLYFYWYRQILGQKVEFLVSFYNNEISEKSEIFDDQFSVERPDGSNFTLKIRSTKLEDSAMYFCASSYSEDTEAFFGQGTRLTVV.

This rearrangement joins TRBV2 to TRBJ1-2; TRBD1 agrees at 10 bases. V shed 6 bases and J 6 bases; nucleotides not matched to a gene: 7. The CDR3 consists of 14 residues. CDR1 and CDR2 from the germline V gene are SNHLY and FYNNEI. This chain's CDR3 is CASRGDRGSDGYTF. The CDR3 nucleotides read TGTGCCAGCAGGGGGGACAGGGGAAGTGATGGCTACACCTTC.

The J gene is TRBJ1-5, the V gene TRBV5-4; a possible D gene is TRBD1 (6 bases). Germline lookup yields CDR1 SGHNT and CDR2 YYREEE (reference sequence). V was trimmed by 1 base and J by 5 bases, leaving 10 bases between them. The CDR3 sequence is 14 residues long. CDR3 bases: TGTGCCAGCAGCTTGTGGGGGGCAGATCAGCCCCAGCATTTT. Protein product: CASSLWGADQPQHF.

The rearrangement uses TRBV30 and TRBJ2-7; the match to TRBD2 covers 13 bases. The CDR3 length is 15 residues. Trimming took 1 base from V and 3 from J; bases not matched to a gene: 3. Germline V gene lookup returns CDR1 GTSNPN and CDR2 SVGIG (reference sequence). For the CDR3, the DNA is TGTGCCTGGAGTGCCGGGACTAGCGGGATCTACGAGCAGTACTTC. Amino acids: CAWSAGTSGIYEQYF.

The chain employs TRBV13 and TRBJ2-1; TRBD2 matches at 11 bases. Germline V lookup: CDR1 PRHDT, CDR2 FYEKMQ (reference sequence). With V trimmed by 0 bases and J by 5 bases, 6 bases remained unmatched. The CDR3 length is 17 residues. The CDR3 region is CASSLGRGLADDNEQFF. CDR3 DNA sequence: TGTGCCAGCAGCTTAGGTAGGGGACTAGCGGATGACAATGAGCAGTTCTTC.

This chain connects TRBV9 to TRBJ2-7; possible D gene TRBD1, 5 bases. Germline CDR1 is SGDLS and CDR2 is YYNGEE. The CDR3 has 14 amino acids. With 0 bases removed from V and 6 bases from J, the gap between germline ends came to 13 bases. CDR3 residues: CASSVGGQPAEQYF. The DNA for the CDR3 is TGTGCCAGCAGCGTAGGGGGCCAGCCGGCCGAGCAGTACTTC.